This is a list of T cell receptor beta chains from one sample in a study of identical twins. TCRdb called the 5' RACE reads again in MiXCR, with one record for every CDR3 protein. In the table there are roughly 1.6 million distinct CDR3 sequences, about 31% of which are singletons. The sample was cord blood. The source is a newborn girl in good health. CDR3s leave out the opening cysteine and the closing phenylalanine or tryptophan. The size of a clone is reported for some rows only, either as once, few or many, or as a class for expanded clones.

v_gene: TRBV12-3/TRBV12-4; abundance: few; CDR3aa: ASRPGKVYEQY
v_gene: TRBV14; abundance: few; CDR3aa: ASSQFRTAMTGELF
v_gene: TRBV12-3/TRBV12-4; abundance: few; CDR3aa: ASSLQKFQETQY
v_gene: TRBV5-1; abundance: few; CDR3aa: ASSVGLTTGELF
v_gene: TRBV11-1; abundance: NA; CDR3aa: ASSLAPSGARTDTQY
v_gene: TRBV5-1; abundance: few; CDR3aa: ASSLATRQGYGYT
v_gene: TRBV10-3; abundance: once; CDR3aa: AISEPGEQF
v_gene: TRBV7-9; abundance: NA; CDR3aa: ASSLASTVGETQY
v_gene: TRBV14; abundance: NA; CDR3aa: ASSQYGGGYT
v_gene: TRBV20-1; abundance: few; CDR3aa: GARASLKIYEQF
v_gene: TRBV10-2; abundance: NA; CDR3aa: ASSEQGALGAF
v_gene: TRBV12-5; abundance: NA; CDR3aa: ASALDRETQY
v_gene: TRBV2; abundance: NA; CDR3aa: ASSDYRGAYNEQY
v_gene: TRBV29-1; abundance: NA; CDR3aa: SVPLNTEAF
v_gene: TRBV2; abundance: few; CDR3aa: ASKVFFFSDTQY